A selection of T cell receptor beta chains follows, all from one sample in a study of blood T cell repertoires in COVID-19. Profiled with immunoSEQ multiplex PCR; TCRdb holds only in-frame clones, not every one. This table holds about 270,000 clones, approximately 90% found once. Sequenced material: PBMCs or T cells enriched from blood (not recorded which). Every receptor here comes from a woman aged 45-59 years who had recovered from COVID-19. Both conserved end residues are part of each CDR3. D genes are given only for firm matches. Some rows have no size entry. The others give once, few or many, or a class for an expanded clone.

TRBV11-3	.	TRBD2	TRBJ2-2	CASSPWTSGPGELFF
TRBV4-2	few	TRBD1	TRBJ1-2	CASSDRQGENYGYTF
TRBV5-3	.	.	TRBJ1-4	CAPRGAKEKLFF
TRBV28	.	.	TRBJ2-3	CASSLPGTSGTQYF
TRBV21-1	once	.	TRBJ2-1	CASSKWHGRPYNEQFF
TRBV7-6	.	TRBD2	TRBJ2-7	CASSGLAGSYEQYF
TRBV15	few	.	TRBJ2-7	CATSRDKRVQQYF
TRBV15	once	.	TRBJ2-2	CATSRATGELFF
TRBV5-4	.	.	TRBJ1-1	CASSLALEPNTEAFF
TRBV19	.	.	TRBJ2-6	CASSTRRSGANVLTF
TRBV6-1	.	.	TRBJ2-5	CASSEDRVAETQYF
TRBV15	few	TRBD1	TRBJ2-6	CATSGDRGSGANVLTF
TRBV6-2/TRBV6-3	.	TRBD1	TRBJ1-5	CASSTRGQAPLGPQHF
TRBV15	.	.	TRBJ2-3	CATSRDPVADTQYF
TRBV6-2/TRBV6-3	.	TRBD2	TRBJ2-1	CASSYSATSRYNEQFF
TRBV28	.	TRBD1	TRBJ1-1	CASSPSQGLNTEAFF
TRBV6-5	.	TRBD2	TRBJ2-1	CASSYPSGNYNEQFF
TRBV30	.	TRBD2	TRBJ2-1	CAWSVQLRTSGIYNEQFF
TRBV9	.	TRBD1	TRBJ1-2	CASSADAGTAYGYTF
TRBV4-1	.	TRBD1	TRBJ2-1	CASSPGTGSYNEQFF
TRBV7-2	.	.	TRBJ2-1	CASSNKGGGAGNEQFF
TRBV7-8	.	.	TRBJ2-7	CASSGGQFYEQYF
TRBV14	.	.	TRBJ1-2	CASSQVSTRYGYTF
TRBV28	.	.	TRBJ2-5	CASSLLTTRQETQYF
TRBV10-3	.	.	TRBJ2-1	CAISEGSHNEQFF
TRBV5-1	.	.	TRBJ1-1	CASSLGGGANTEAFF
TRBV4-1	.	.	TRBJ1-1	CASSQGPGASEAFF
TRBV4-2	.	.	TRBJ1-5	CASSQAVWNQPQHF
TRBV7-2	.	TRBD1	TRBJ1-6	CASSLDRGYSPLHF
TRBV7-2	.	TRBD1	TRBJ2-3	CASSLGGQGRRTTQYF
TRBV10-3	.	.	TRBJ2-7	CAIRFGTTAYEQYF
TRBV4-2	.	.	TRBJ2-7	CASSQQSESGNQYF
TRBV4-2	.	TRBD2	TRBJ2-1	CASSPLTSGSSYNEQFF
TRBV27	.	TRBD2	TRBJ2-1	CASSFVAGVYEQFF
TRBV5-6	.	.	TRBJ1-4	CASSSGMGTNEKLFF
TRBV28	.	.	TRBJ1-4	CASRPDIGGLEKLFF
TRBV7-2	.	TRBD1	TRBJ1-5	CASSLQGAGQPQHF
TRBV30	.	.	TRBJ1-2	CAWSREAFWANYGYTF